Below, one T cell receptor (beta chain) is given with its context. This sample's TCRbeta library carried unique molecular identifier barcodes. TCRdb processed the PCR reads anew with MiXCR; each CDR3 protein has one entry. The table has roughly 610,000 distinct CDR3 sequences, about 10% seen once. This entry is derived from a study of T-cell reconstitution after alpha-beta-depleted transplantation in children. This CDR3 is built from 15 residues. V dropped 5 bases and J dropped 5 bases, with 17 bases sitting between them. From germline, CDR1 is SGHVS and CDR2 FNYEAQ. This TCR derives from a human donor who donated a stem cell graft to a child with acute myeloid leukemia. This rearrangement joins TRBV7-6 to TRBJ2-3; tentative D call: TRBD1 (6 bases). The source material was PBMCs from the stem cell graft donor, sampled from the stem cell graft. CDR3 DNA sequence: TGTGCCAGCAGCGATAACCTGAGGGGGTTAGATACGCAGTATTTT. Amino acids: CASSDNLRGLDTQYF.